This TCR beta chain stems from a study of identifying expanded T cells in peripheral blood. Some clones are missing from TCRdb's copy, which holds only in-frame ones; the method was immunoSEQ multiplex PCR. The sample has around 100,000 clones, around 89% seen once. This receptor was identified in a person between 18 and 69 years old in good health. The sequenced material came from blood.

As DNA, the CDR3 is TGTGCCAGCAGTTCTGTTATTCTTTGGACTAGTGACAATGAGCAGTTCTTC. This sequence encodes CASSSVILWTSDNEQFF. The chain is built from TRBV27 and TRBJ2-1; TRBD2 agrees at 7 bases. The V segment lost 4 bases and the J segment 5 bases; nucleotides outside the gene matches: 14. The CDR3 is 17 amino acids. Germline CDR1 reads MNHEY; CDR2 reads SMNVEV (reference sequence).